The present entry profiles one T cell receptor (beta chain) with its context. This entry is derived from a study of cytomegalovirus exposure and HLA in healthy donors. On the study more broadly: Among the approximately 400 donors who were genotyped, 81% fell in the genetic ancestry cluster that is associated with self-reported Caucasian donors.

The PCR used 60 Vbeta and 13 Jbeta primers. Repertoires were generated with immunoSEQ multiplex PCR, while TCRdb's copy carries only in-frame clones and drops some. In all, the sample yields about 70,000 clones. Unmatched junction bases numbered 10, after V lost 6 bases and J lost 5 bases. Germline CDR1 is MGHRA and CDR2 is YSYEKL. This CDR3 has 16 residues. Input material: PBMCs. The rearrangement links TRBV4-1 to TRBJ1-1, with 12 bases identical to TRBD1. This TCR was sampled from a woman aged 25 to 45 in good health and CMV-seronegative. CDR3: CASRPIGTGGNTEAFF. Here the CDR3 DNA reads TGCGCCAGCAGACCCATCGGGACAGGGGGCAATACTGAAGCTTTCTTT.